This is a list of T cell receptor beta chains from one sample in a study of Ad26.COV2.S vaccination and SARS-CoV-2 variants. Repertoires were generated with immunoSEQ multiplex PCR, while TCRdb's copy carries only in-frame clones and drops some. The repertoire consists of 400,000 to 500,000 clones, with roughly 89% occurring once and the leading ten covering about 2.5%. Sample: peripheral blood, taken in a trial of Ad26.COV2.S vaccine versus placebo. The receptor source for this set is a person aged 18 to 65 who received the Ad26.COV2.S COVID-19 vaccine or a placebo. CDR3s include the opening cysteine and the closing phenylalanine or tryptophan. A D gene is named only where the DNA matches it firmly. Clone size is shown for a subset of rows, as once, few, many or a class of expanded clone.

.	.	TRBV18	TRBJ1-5	TGTGCCAGCTCACCACGGGCGCTAGTCAATCAGCCCCAGCATTTT	CASSPRALVNQPQHF
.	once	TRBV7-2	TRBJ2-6	TGTGCCAGCAGCTTTTTCGGTCGGTCTGGGGCCAACGTCCTGACTTTC	CASSFFGRSGANVLTF
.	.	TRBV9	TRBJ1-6	TGTGCCAGCAGCGTAGCCGGCTCCTATAATTCACCCCTCCACTTT	CASSVAGSYNSPLHF
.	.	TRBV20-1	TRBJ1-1	TGCAGTGCTAGAGGAGTCAGGGAGGCTTTCTTT	CSARGVREAFF
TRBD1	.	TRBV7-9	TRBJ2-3	TGTGCCAGCAGCTTATTGCTTCGGGACAGGGGAACAGATACGCAGTATTTT	CASSLLLRDRGTDTQYF
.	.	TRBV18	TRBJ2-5	TGTGCCAGCTCACGGGGACTGCCCGAGTTGGAGACCCAGTACTTC	CASSRGLPELETQYF
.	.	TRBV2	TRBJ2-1	TGTGCCGGAGGGGACAACTACAATGAGCAGTTCTTC	CAGGDNYNEQFF
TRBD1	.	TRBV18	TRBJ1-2	TGTGCCAGCTCACCAGGGACAGGGAACTACCATGGCTACACCTTC	CASSPGTGNYHGYTF
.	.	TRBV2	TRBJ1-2	TGTGCCAGCAGTGAAGGGCTCACTGGCACCTTC	CASSEGLTGTF
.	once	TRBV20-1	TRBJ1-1	TGCAGTGCTAGTCGCGGGGACACTGAAGCTTTCTTT	CSASRGDTEAFF
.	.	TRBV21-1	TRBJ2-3	TGTGCCAGCAGCAAAACCCGGGACAGGGGTCTTGACACTAGCACAGATACGCAGTATTTT	CASSKTRDRGLDTSTDTQYF
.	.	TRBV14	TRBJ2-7	TGTGCCAGCAGCCCCCGGGGAAGAGGACGCAGGCTCTACGAGCAGTACTTC	CASSPRGRGRRLYEQYF
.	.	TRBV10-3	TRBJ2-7	TGTGCCATCAATAGTCACTTTACCCAGATCGACGAGCAGTACTTC	CAINSHFTQIDEQYF
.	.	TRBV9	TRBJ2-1	TGTGCCAGCAGCGTGGAAGACAGCCATGAGCAGTTCTTC	CASSVEDSHEQFF
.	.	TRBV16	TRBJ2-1	TGTGCCAGCAGCCATCTCTCGCCTTTGGGACGCAATGAGCAGTTCTTC	CASSHLSPLGRNEQFF
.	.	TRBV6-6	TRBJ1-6	TGTGCCAGCAGGTCTACGTCGGGCTATAATTCACCCCTCCACTTT	CASRSTSGYNSPLHF
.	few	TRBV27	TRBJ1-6	TGTGCCAGCAGTTTATCAGGGGATTCACCCCTCCACTTT	CASSLSGDSPLHF
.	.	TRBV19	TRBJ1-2	TGTGCCAGTTATTCCAGGGTTGAGGGCTACACCTTC	CASYSRVEGYTF
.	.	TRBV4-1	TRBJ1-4	TGCGCCAGCAGCCAACGACTAGGAGAGGAAAAACTGTTTTTT	CASSQRLGEEKLFF
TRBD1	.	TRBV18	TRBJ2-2	TGTGCCAGCTCACCACGACAGGGGGTGGACACCGGGGAGCTGTTTTTT	CASSPRQGVDTGELFF
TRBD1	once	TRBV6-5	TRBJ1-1	TGTGCCAGCACCCTACGCAGGGGGAGTACTGAAGCTTTCTTT	CASTLRRGSTEAFF
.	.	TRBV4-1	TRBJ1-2	TGCGCCAGCAGCCAGTTGACTGTGAACTATGGCTACACCTTC	CASSQLTVNYGYTF
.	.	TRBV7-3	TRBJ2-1	TGTGCCAGCAGCCCCAGGGTGAGCTCCTACAATGAGCAGTTCTTC	CASSPRVSSYNEQFF
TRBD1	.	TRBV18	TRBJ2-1	TGTGCCAGCTCACCATGGGACAGGGTGGGATCTGAGCAGTTCTTC	CASSPWDRVGSEQFF
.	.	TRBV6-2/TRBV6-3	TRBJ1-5	TGTGCCAGCAGTTATGCAGGGAGGCAGCCCCAGCATTTT	CASSYAGRQPQHF
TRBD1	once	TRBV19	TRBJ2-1	TGTGCCAGTATGGGGACAGGGAATTCCTACAATGAGCAGTTCTTC	CASMGTGNSYNEQFF
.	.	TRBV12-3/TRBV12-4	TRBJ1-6	TGTGCCAGCAGTTTAATCAATAATTCACCCCTCCACTTT	CASSLINNSPLHF
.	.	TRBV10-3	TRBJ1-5	TGTGCCATCAGAAAGACAGGACACAATCAGCCCCAGCATTTT	CAIRKTGHNQPQHF
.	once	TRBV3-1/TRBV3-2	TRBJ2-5	TGTGCCAGCAGCCCCCGGGACCACGACGGGACCCAGTACTTC	CASSPRDHDGTQYF
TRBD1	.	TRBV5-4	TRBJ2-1	TGTGCCAGCACCAGACAGGGCTCCTACAATGAGCAGTTCTTC	CASTRQGSYNEQFF
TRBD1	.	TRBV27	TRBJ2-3	TGTGCCAGCAGTTATCGGGACAGTCGCACAGATACGCAGTATTTT	CASSYRDSRTDTQYF
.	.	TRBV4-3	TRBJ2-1	TGCGCCAGCAGCAACCGACTAGGAAGCTCCTACAATGAGCAGTTCTTC	CASSNRLGSSYNEQFF
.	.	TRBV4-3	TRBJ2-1	TGCGCCAGCAGCCAAGAGAGAGGGCCTTACAATGAGCAGTTCTTC	CASSQERGPYNEQFF
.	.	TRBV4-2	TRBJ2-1	TGTGCCAGCAGTGGTATGGGGGGCAGCTCCTACAATGAGCAGTTCTTC	CASSGMGGSSYNEQFF
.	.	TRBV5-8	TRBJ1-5	TGTGCCAGCAGCTTGGTCGGGGTGAGGCGACAGCCCCAGCATTTT	CASSLVGVRRQPQHF
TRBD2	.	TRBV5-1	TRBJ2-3	TGCGCCAGCAGCTTAAGTCAGACTAGCGGGGGCTTTGGGGGCACAGATACGCAGTATTTT	CASSLSQTSGGFGGTDTQYF
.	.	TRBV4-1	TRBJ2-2	TGCGCCAGCAGCCTTAGGGGTAGGAACACCGGGGAGCTGTTTTTT	CASSLRGRNTGELFF
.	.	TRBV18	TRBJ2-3	TGTGCCAGCTCACCAACCAGCTTCACAGATACGCAGTATTTT	CASSPTSFTDTQYF
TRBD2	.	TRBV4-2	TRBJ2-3	TGTGCCAGCAGCCGCCGAACCCGGGGGGGCAGCCCAGATACGCAGTATTTT	CASSRRTRGGSPDTQYF
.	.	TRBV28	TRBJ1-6	TGTGCCAGCAGTTTAAAAGGGGACAATTCACCCCTCCACTTT	CASSLKGDNSPLHF
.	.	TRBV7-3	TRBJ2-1	TGTGCCAGCAGCTTAAGTCGGGCATCTTCAGGTTATGAGCAGTTCTTC	CASSLSRASSGYEQFF
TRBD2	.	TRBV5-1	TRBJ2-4	TGCGCCAGCAGCTTGGGAGCGGGGGCGAAAGCCAAAAACATTCAGTACTTC	CASSLGAGAKAKNIQYF
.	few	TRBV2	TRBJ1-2	TGTGCCAGCAGTGTACAGGACTATGGCTACACCTTC	CASSVQDYGYTF
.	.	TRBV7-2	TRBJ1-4	TGTGCCAGCAGCTTAATGGGTGAAAAACTGTTTTTT	CASSLMGEKLFF
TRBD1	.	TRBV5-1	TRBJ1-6	TGCGCCAGCAGCGGGGGACAGCAAAATTCACCCCTCCACTTT	CASSGGQQNSPLHF
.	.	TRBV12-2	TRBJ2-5	TGTGCAAGTCGCTCGCAAGGCGGGGGGGAGGAAGAGACCCAGTACTTC	CASRSQGGGEEETQYF
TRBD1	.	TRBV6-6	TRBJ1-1	TGTGCCAGCAGTTACGGACAGGGGTGGTTGAACACTGAAGCTTTCTTT	CASSYGQGWLNTEAFF
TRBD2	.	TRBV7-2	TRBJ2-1	TGTGCCAGCAGACGAAACGGACTAGCGGGGAATGAGCAGTTCTTC	CASRRNGLAGNEQFF
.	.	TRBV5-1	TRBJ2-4	TGCGCCAGCAGCCGAGTGGGTGGGCTGGAAGCGGACATTCAGTACTTC	CASSRVGGLEADIQYF
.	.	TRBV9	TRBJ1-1	TGTGCCAGCAGCGTAGGTGGCGGGGCCCTCACTGAAGCTTTCTTT	CASSVGGGALTEAFF
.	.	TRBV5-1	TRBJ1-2	TGCGCCAGCAGCCCGGGACCCGACACCCACTATGGCTACACCTTC	CASSPGPDTHYGYTF
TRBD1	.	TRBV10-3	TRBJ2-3	TGTGCCAGTTTGACAGGGGCGGGCGCAGATACGCAGTATTTT	CASLTGAGADTQYF
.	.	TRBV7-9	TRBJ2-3	TGTGCCAGCGCCTTTTGGGCCGGGAGTCTTACCACAGATACGCAGTATTTT	CASAFWAGSLTTDTQYF
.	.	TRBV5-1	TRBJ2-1	TGCGCCAGCAGCAAAGTACCTCACACTAACAATGTCGAGCAGTTCTTC	CASSKVPHTNNVEQFF